The 7 T cell receptor beta chains below all came from one sample that was sequenced in a study of regulatory T cells in long-lasting Graves disease. Construction of TCR beta libraries relied on iRepertoire HTBI primers and on Arm-PCR targeting CDR3 regions. TCRdb ran MiXCR on the multiplex PCR reads and lists one entry per CDR3 protein. The sample records about 470,000 distinct CDR3 sequences, 20% to 25% being singletons. Time point noted: persistent/refractory GD, antithyroid drugs over 5 years with positive TRAb. TCR sequences were obtained from RNA taken from PBMCs. This specimen was peripheral blood mononuclear cells (PBMCs), taken when the disease was refractory, from a patient treated with antithyroid drugs. The receptor set was obtained from a female donor with Graves disease.

This clonotype was recorded at least ten times. The chain uses TRBV12-3 or TRBV12-4 and TRBJ1-1; the D gene is possibly TRBD1 (6 bases). V was clipped by 6 bases and J by 11 bases, with 16 bases between them. The CDR3 loop spans 12 amino acids. CDR3 coding DNA: TGTGCCAGCAGCAGAAACAGGGAGGTGGCTTTCTTT. This gives the protein CASSRNREVAFF.

Ten or more counts support this clonotype. The rearrangement uses TRBV12-3 or TRBV12-4 and TRBJ1-6; TRBD1 might be the D (5 bases). The CDR3 runs 14 residues. Trimming took 2 bases from V and 5 from J, leaving 7 bases between them. The CDR3 here is CASSLWGDNSPLHF. The CDR3 DNA reads as TGTGCCAGCAGTTTATGGGGGGATAATTCACCCCTCCACTTT.

A note on this clonotype: A junction end diverges from the germline sequence, so it may reflect a read error. The chain combines TRBV12-3 or TRBV12-4 with TRBJ2-2, with no clear D. The CDR3 has 15 amino acids. CDR3 nucleotides: TGTGCCGGCAGTTTGGATAGGCCTGACACCGGGGAGCTGTTTTTT. Its translation is CAGSLDRPDTGELFF.

The V gene is TRBV20-1, the J gene TRBJ2-5, with 12 bases that match TRBD2. CDR1 and CDR2 from the germline V gene are DFQATT and SNEGSKA (reference sequence). The CDR3 is 14 amino acids. The ends lost 3 bases at V and 5 bases at J; junction bases unmatched: 4. Here the CDR3 reads CSARELAGGETQYF. The CDR3, as DNA: TGCAGTGCTAGGGAACTAGCGGGGGGTGAGACCCAGTACTTC.

The V call is TRBV7-9, the J call TRBJ2-5, with D perhaps matching TRBD2 (5 bases). The CDR3 totals 13 residues. Per the germline V gene, CDR1 is SEHNR and CDR2 is FQNEAQ (reference sequence). The V end lost 5 bases, the J end lost 1 base, and 8 bases lay between the germline ends. The CDR3 sequence: CASSASSQETQYF. The CDR3 DNA follows: TGTGCCAGCAGCGCTAGCAGCCAAGAGACCCAGTACTTC.

This clonotype was detected only once. This chain connects TRBV6-1 to TRBJ1-2; D possibly corresponds to TRBD1 (6 bases). CDR1 and CDR2 from the germline V gene are MNHNS and SASEGT. This CDR3 region has 13 residues. Trimming removed 7 bases at V and 7 bases at J, with 16 bases between. The CDR3 DNA follows: TGTGCCAGCACCCGCTACAGGGTGGCTGGCTACACCTTC. Protein: CASTRYRVAGYTF.

V and J are TRBV4-2 and TRBJ1-5; possible D gene TRBD1, 5 bases. The length of the CDR3 is 15 residues. The germline V gene has CDR1 LGHNA and CDR2 YNFKEQ. V was pared by 5 bases and J by 3 bases, with 14 bases between. In DNA form, the CDR3 reads TGTGCCAGCAGCTCGGGGGGGGAGGCCAATCAGCCCCAGCATTTT. Translating it yields CASSSGGEANQPQHF.